This TCR beta chain emerged from a study of cytomegalovirus exposure and HLA in healthy donors. Amplification used 60 Vbeta primers and 13 Jbeta primers. TCRdb's copy holds only in-frame clones and misses some; the assay was immunoSEQ multiplex PCR. The sample consists of about 220,000 clones, 65% to 75% of them appearing once. Trimming pared 0 bases from V and 6 bases from J, leaving 20 bases between. Germline CDR1 SQVTM, CDR2 ANQGSEA. The CDR3 length is 16 residues. The TCR comes from a woman aged 30 to 39 in good health and CMV-seronegative. The chain joins TRBV29-1 to TRBJ1-2, with D perhaps TRBD1 (5 bases). Sequences were obtained from PBMCs. As DNA, the CDR3 is TGCAGCGTTGAAGATCGAACCCGGGACTCGCTTAATGGCTACACCTTC. This sequence encodes CSVEDRTRDSLNGYTF. Full variable domain (rest looked up from reference TRBV29-1 and TRBJ1-2): SAVISQKPSRDICQRGTSLTIQCQVDSQVTMMFWYRQQPGQSLTLIATANQGSEATYESGFVIDKFPISRPNLTFSTLTVSNMSPEDSSIYLCSVEDRTRDSLNGYTFGSGTRLTVV.